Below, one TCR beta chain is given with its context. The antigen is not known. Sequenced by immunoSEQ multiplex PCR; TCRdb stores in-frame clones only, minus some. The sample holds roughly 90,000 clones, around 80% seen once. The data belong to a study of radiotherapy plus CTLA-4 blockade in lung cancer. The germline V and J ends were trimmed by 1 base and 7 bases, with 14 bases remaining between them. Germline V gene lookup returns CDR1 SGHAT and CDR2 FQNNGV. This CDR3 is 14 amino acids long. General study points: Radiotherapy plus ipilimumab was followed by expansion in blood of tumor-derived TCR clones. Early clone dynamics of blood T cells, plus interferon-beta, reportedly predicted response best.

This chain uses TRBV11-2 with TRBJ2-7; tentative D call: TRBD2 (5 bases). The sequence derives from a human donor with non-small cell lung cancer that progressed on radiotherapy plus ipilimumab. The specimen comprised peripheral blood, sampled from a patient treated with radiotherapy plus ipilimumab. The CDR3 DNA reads TGTGCCAGCAGCTTAGTCGGGGAAACCTTGGAGCAGTACGTC. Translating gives CASSLVGETLEQYV.